This entry concerns a single T cell receptor beta chain. This entry is derived from a study of cytomegalovirus exposure and HLA in healthy donors. CDR3 length: 11 amino acids. From germline, CDR1 is GTSNPN and CDR2 SVGIG (reference sequence). Trimming left V 3 bases short and J 4 bases short, with 5 bases between. This donor has no recorded CMV serostatus. Both 60 Vbeta primers and 13 Jbeta primers went into the PCR. Assay: immunoSEQ multiplex PCR; the TCRdb copy retains only in-frame clones and omits some. The data contain about 40,000 clones, 50% to 55% of them seen just once; the ten biggest clones take up over 10%.

The specimen sequenced was PBMCs. The chain uses TRBV30 and TRBJ2-3; D unresolved. The sequence was obtained from a human donor in good health. The CDR3 sequence: CAWSPSDTQYF. The CDR3 coding sequence is TGTGCCTGGAGCCCTTCAGATACGCAGTATTTT.